The entry below describes one TCR beta chain. Authors' data handling: Estimates of nucleated cell counts were drawn from the amplification of reference gene primers. Profiled with immunoSEQ multiplex PCR; TCRdb holds only in-frame clones, not every one. Clone size and V and J calls were adopted from that table, with D and trimming inferred from the DNA. The sample has approximately 260,000 clones, 75% to 90% seen once. The record originates from a study of blood T cell repertoires in COVID-19. Study-wide context: Sites across the United States, Italy and Spain contributed samples from acute and convalescent COVID-19. T cells, B-cell-depleted T cells, or PBMCs provided the cDNA or gDNA that served as material.

CDR1 MDHEN and CDR2 SYDVKM come from the germline V gene. This CDR3 is 13 amino acids long. V was trimmed by 3 bases and J by 3 bases, leaving 6 bases between them. This TCR came from a human donor in a cohort sampled during active COVID-19. Sequencing used peripheral blood. The rearrangement links TRBV28 to TRBJ2-1; no clear D. CDR3: CASSFTNYNEQFF. The CDR3 coding sequence is TGTGCCAGCAGTTTCACTAACTACAATGAGCAGTTCTTC.